This T cell receptor beta chain was sequenced during a study of OX40 agonist ivuxolimab in advanced cancers. Turning to the study itself: An agonistic human IgG2 monoclonal antibody against OX40 (CD134) was given. Patients were infused with ivuxolimab every 2 weeks at 0.01 to 10 mg/kg. Two patients with cutaneous melanoma and one with hepatocellular carcinoma, three in total, showed partial responses. The study's findings and limits: At doses 0.1 to 3.0 mg/kg, CD4+ and CD8+ clones expanded.

In the case of this clone: The antigen remains unidentified.

The V and J ends lost 4 bases and 4 bases respectively, with 11 bases between them. Germline V gives CDR1 SGHTA, CDR2 FQGTGA. The CDR3 extends over 13 amino acids. Clones were sequenced by immunoSEQ multiplex PCR, and TCRdb holds only the in-frame ones, with some missing. The data contain more than 45,000 clones, 82% of them singletons. The sample in question was CD4+ or CD8+ T cells sorted from blood, obtained in a trial of the OX40 agonist ivuxolimab. The chain has TRBV7-3 and TRBJ2-7; tentatively, D is TRBD1 (6 bases). The origin of this receptor is an adult with an advanced solid tumor such as melanoma, head and neck, liver or kidney cancer. Here the CDR3 DNA reads TGTGCCAGCAGCTCCGTAGGACAGTACGAGCAGTACTTC. It encodes CASSSVGQYEQYF. The full variable domain, with the rest looked up from reference TRBV7-3 and TRBJ2-7, is GAGVSQTPSNKVTEKGKYVELRCDPISGHTALYWYRQSLGQGPEFLIYFQGTGAADDSGLPNDRFFAVRPEGSVSTLKIQRTERGDSAVYLCASSSVGQYEQYFGPGTRLTVT.